The rows below give T cell receptor beta chains drawn from one sample of a study of blood T cell repertoires in COVID-19. Sequencing was performed with immunoSEQ multiplex PCR; in TCRdb, only in-frame clones are kept and a portion is missing. Here the sample spans tens of thousands of clones, 89% being singletons. The sequencing input was peripheral blood. These TCRs come from a man between 65 and 85 years old with active COVID-19. CDR3s include the opening cysteine and the closing phenylalanine or tryptophan. The order of the fields is V gene, J gene, D gene, clone size, CDR3 protein, CDR3 DNA. The D gene is left open where the match is weak. Not every row has a clone size; where given, it reads once, few, many or a size class.

V: TRBV7-9; J: TRBJ2-1; D: .; size: .; CDR3: CASSLTLQGRRTYNEQFF; DNA: TGTGCCAGCAGCTTAACCTTACAGGGGAGGAGGACCTACAATGAGCAGTTCTTC
V: TRBV6-5; J: TRBJ1-2; D: TRBD1; size: .; CDR3: CASRISQGVHGYTF; DNA: TGTGCCAGCAGAATCAGCCAGGGGGTTCATGGCTACACCTTC
V: TRBV7-8; J: TRBJ1-1; D: TRBD1; size: .; CDR3: CASSSRDRGLGTEAFF; DNA: TGTGCCAGCAGCTCCCGGGACAGGGGTTTGGGAACTGAAGCTTTCTTT
V: TRBV2; J: TRBJ1-6; D: .; size: .; CDR3: CASSERGTNYNSPLHF; DNA: TGTGCCAGCAGTGAGCGGGGGACAAATTATAATTCACCCCTCCACTTT
V: TRBV27; J: TRBJ2-5; D: TRBD2; size: .; CDR3: CASSVRGSGRETQYF; DNA: TGTGCCAGCAGTGTCCGCGGTAGCGGGAGAGAGACCCAGTACTTC
V: TRBV5-6; J: TRBJ1-6; D: .; size: .; CDR3: CASSIDRDSPLHF; DNA: TGTGCCAGCAGCATTGACCGGGATTCACCCCTCCACTTT
V: TRBV12-3/TRBV12-4; J: TRBJ2-5; D: .; size: once; CDR3: CASSPLQRETQYF; DNA: TGTGCCAGCAGTCCCCTCCAACGGGAGACCCAGTACTTC
V: TRBV6-6; J: TRBJ1-5; D: .; size: .; CDR3: CASSYSGGVSNQPQHF; DNA: TGTGCCAGCAGTTACTCAGGAGGGGTTAGCAATCAGCCCCAGCATTTT
V: TRBV5-1; J: TRBJ2-1; D: TRBD1; size: .; CDR3: CASSSTGTGVYNEQFF; DNA: TGCGCCAGCAGCTCAACCGGGACAGGGGTCTACAATGAGCAGTTCTTC
V: TRBV7-9; J: TRBJ2-3; D: TRBD2; size: .; CDR3: CASSLGTSGGTDTQYF; DNA: TGTGCCAGCAGCTTGGGGACTAGCGGGGGCACAGATACGCAGTATTTT
V: TRBV4-3; J: TRBJ1-4; D: TRBD1; size: .; CDR3: CASSFGDRGNEKLFF; DNA: TGCGCCAGCAGCTTCGGGGACAGGGGAAATGAAAAACTGTTTTTT
V: TRBV7-2; J: TRBJ2-1; D: TRBD2; size: .; CDR3: CASSLDPGGAYNEQFF; DNA: TGTGCCAGCAGCTTAGATCCCGGGGGGGCCTACAATGAGCAGTTCTTC
V: TRBV27; J: TRBJ1-5; D: TRBD1; size: once; CDR3: CASSPWGQGGRQPQHF; DNA: TGTGCCAGCAGCCCTTGGGGACAGGGGGGGCGTCAGCCCCAGCATTTT
V: TRBV27; J: TRBJ2-2; D: TRBD2; size: .; CDR3: CASSLAGGEKTGELFF; DNA: TGTGCCAGCAGTTTGGCGGGGGGCGAGAAAACCGGGGAGCTGTTTTTT
V: TRBV7-3; J: TRBJ2-1; D: .; size: .; CDR3: CASTPPGGVAYNEQFF; DNA: TGTGCCAGCACCCCCCCCGGAGGGGTCGCCTACAATGAGCAGTTCTTC
V: TRBV25-1; J: TRBJ1-1; D: TRBD1; size: .; CDR3: CASSEWGQGGTEAFF; DNA: TGTGCCAGCAGTGAGTGGGGACAGGGGGGAACTGAAGCTTTCTTT
V: TRBV10-3; J: TRBJ1-2; D: .; size: .; CDR3: CAISPVLNYGYTF; DNA: TGTGCCATCAGTCCGGTGCTTAACTATGGCTACACCTTC
V: TRBV12-5; J: TRBJ2-5; D: TRBD1; size: .; CDR3: CASAAPGTGGETQYF; DNA: TGTGCTAGTGCCGCCCCCGGGACAGGGGGGGAGACCCAGTACTTC
V: TRBV6-5; J: TRBJ1-1; D: .; size: .; CDR3: CASSPLRVKTEAFF; DNA: TGTGCCAGCAGTCCACTCAGGGTTAAGACTGAAGCTTTCTTT
V: TRBV11-2; J: TRBJ2-2; D: TRBD2; size: few; CDR3: CASSFGTTFNTGELFF; DNA: TGTGCCAGCAGCTTCGGGACTACATTTAACACCGGGGAGCTGTTTTTT
V: TRBV18; J: TRBJ1-1; D: TRBD1; size: .; CDR3: CASSPSDRANTEAFF; DNA: TGTGCCAGCTCACCGTCCGACAGGGCGAACACTGAAGCTTTCTTT
V: TRBV6-6; J: TRBJ1-5; D: .; size: .; CDR3: CASSYQQGMGNQPQHF; DNA: TGTGCCAGCAGTTACCAACAGGGTATGGGGAATCAGCCCCAGCATTTT
V: TRBV6-1; J: TRBJ1-1; D: .; size: .; CDR3: CASSETPERTEAFF; DNA: TGTGCCAGCAGTGAAACCCCGGAGAGGACTGAAGCTTTCTTT
V: TRBV6-5; J: TRBJ1-4; D: .; size: once; CDR3: CASSYVGYGEKLFF; DNA: TGTGCCAGCAGTTACGTCGGGTATGGGGAAAAACTGTTTTTT
V: TRBV19; J: TRBJ2-1; D: TRBD2; size: .; CDR3: CASKRVGTSGTYNEQFF; DNA: TGTGCCAGTAAGAGGGTCGGGACTAGCGGGACCTACAATGAGCAGTTCTTC
V: TRBV28; J: TRBJ2-5; D: TRBD2; size: .; CDR3: CASSERGGAETQYF; DNA: TGTGCCAGCAGTGAGCGGGGGGGCGCCGAGACCCAGTACTTC
V: TRBV6-5; J: TRBJ1-2; D: .; size: .; CDR3: CASSYSPGLNYGYTF; DNA: TGTGCCAGCAGTTACTCTCCAGGGTTGAACTATGGCTACACCTTC
V: TRBV4-1; J: TRBJ2-7; D: .; size: .; CDR3: CASSHAGQLRSSYEQYF; DNA: TGCGCCAGCAGCCACGCGGGACAGTTAAGGAGCTCCTACGAGCAGTACTTC
V: TRBV5-4; J: TRBJ2-3; D: TRBD1; size: .; CDR3: CASSRDRGSTDTQYF; DNA: TGTGCCAGCAGTCGGGACAGGGGGTCTACAGATACGCAGTATTTT
V: TRBV7-8; J: TRBJ1-4; D: .; size: .; CDR3: CASSLRGEVREKLFF; DNA: TGTGCCAGCAGCTTAAGAGGGGAGGTTCGGGAAAAACTGTTTTTT
V: TRBV5-6; J: TRBJ2-1; D: .; size: .; CDR3: CASSLFRVPYNEQFF; DNA: TGTGCCAGCAGCTTGTTTCGGGTCCCCTACAATGAGCAGTTCTTC
V: TRBV19; J: TRBJ2-1; D: TRBD2; size: .; CDR3: CASSIGRGGNNEQFF; DNA: TGTGCCAGTAGTATTGGGCGGGGGGGAAACAATGAGCAGTTCTTC
V: TRBV9; J: TRBJ2-3; D: TRBD2; size: .; CDR3: CASSPARGSGETDTQYF; DNA: TGTGCCAGCAGCCCCGCGAGGGGTAGCGGGGAAACAGATACGCAGTATTTT
V: TRBV2; J: TRBJ1-5; D: .; size: .; CDR3: CASSTGIGNQPQHF; DNA: TGTGCCAGCAGTACAGGGATTGGCAATCAGCCCCAGCATTTT
V: TRBV9; J: TRBJ2-3; D: TRBD2; size: .; CDR3: CASSYGTSGLTDTQYF; DNA: TGTGCCAGCAGCTACGGGACTAGCGGACTCACAGATACGCAGTATTTT
V: TRBV19; J: TRBJ2-1; D: TRBD2; size: once; CDR3: CASSIYPLTGGAVEQFF; DNA: TGTGCCAGTAGTATATACCCCCTCACCGGGGGGGCGGTTGAGCAGTTCTTC
V: TRBV7-6; J: TRBJ2-2; D: TRBD2; size: .; CDR3: CASSLGLAANTGELFF; DNA: TGTGCCAGCAGCTTAGGACTAGCGGCGAACACCGGGGAGCTGTTTTTT
V: TRBV28; J: TRBJ2-2; D: TRBD2; size: .; CDR3: CASRLQGLVDMAGELFF; DNA: TGTGCCAGCAGACTACAGGGACTAGTTGATATGGCCGGGGAGCTGTTTTTT
V: TRBV4-3; J: TRBJ2-7; D: TRBD1; size: .; CDR3: CASSQDLRTGGYEQYF; DNA: TGCGCCAGCAGCCAAGATTTACGGACAGGGGGCTACGAGCAGTACTTC
V: TRBV7-2; J: TRBJ1-1; D: .; size: .; CDR3: CASSPLLEAAEAFF; DNA: TGTGCCAGCAGTCCCCTGCTTGAGGCGGCTGAAGCTTTCTTT
V: TRBV5-1; J: TRBJ2-6; D: TRBD1; size: .; CDR3: CASSSGTAFGANVLTF; DNA: TGCGCCAGCAGCTCCGGGACAGCCTTTGGGGCCAACGTCCTGACTTTC
V: TRBV6-2/TRBV6-3; J: TRBJ2-7; D: TRBD2; size: .; CDR3: CASSPPGSGGYEQYF; DNA: TGTGCCAGCAGCCCCCCGGGTAGCGGGGGCTACGAGCAGTACTTC
V: TRBV3-1/TRBV3-2; J: TRBJ2-7; D: .; size: .; CDR3: CASSQGSRDHEQYF; DNA: TGTGCCAGCAGCCAAGGATCCAGGGATCACGAGCAGTACTTC
V: TRBV5-4; J: TRBJ2-1; D: TRBD2; size: .; CDR3: CASSKGLAGANEQFF; DNA: TGTGCCAGCAGCAAGGGACTAGCGGGGGCCAATGAGCAGTTCTTC
V: TRBV7-9; J: TRBJ2-5; D: TRBD2; size: few; CDR3: CASSPGGAQYF; DNA: TGTGCCAGCAGCCCCGGGGGGGCCCAGTACTTC
V: TRBV7-9; J: TRBJ2-2; D: .; size: .; CDR3: CASSEQRNTGELFF; DNA: TGTGCCAGCAGCGAACAGAGGAACACCGGGGAGCTGTTTTTT
V: TRBV7-2; J: TRBJ2-2; D: .; size: .; CDR3: CASSLGGFGGELFF; DNA: TGTGCCAGCAGCTTAGGAGGGTTCGGCGGGGAGCTGTTTTTT
V: TRBV5-4; J: TRBJ2-7; D: .; size: .; CDR3: CASSLTGTGLFEQYF; DNA: TGTGCCAGCAGCTTGACCGGAACAGGATTGTTCGAGCAGTACTTC
V: TRBV19; J: TRBJ1-5; D: .; size: .; CDR3: CASTLRGGSADSNQPQHF; DNA: TGTGCCAGTACTCTCCGCGGGGGAAGTGCAGATAGCAATCAGCCCCAGCATTTT
V: TRBV5-8; J: TRBJ1-5; D: TRBD1; size: .; CDR3: CASSSGQGGSNQPQHF; DNA: TGTGCCAGCAGCTCGGGACAGGGGGGAAGCAATCAGCCCCAGCATTTT
V: TRBV7-2; J: TRBJ1-2; D: TRBD1; size: .; CDR3: CASSLATGDYGYTF; DNA: TGTGCCAGCAGCTTAGCAACAGGGGACTATGGCTACACCTTC
V: TRBV12-3/TRBV12-4; J: TRBJ1-6; D: .; size: .; CDR3: CASSGDSSPLHF; DNA: TGTGCCAGCAGTGGAGACAGTTCACCCCTCCACTTT
V: TRBV11-2; J: TRBJ2-7; D: TRBD2; size: .; CDR3: CASALAGGKNEQYF; DNA: TGTGCCAGCGCACTAGCGGGGGGTAAGAACGAGCAGTACTTC
V: TRBV2; J: TRBJ2-3; D: TRBD2; size: few; CDR3: CASSDSYGIAGGYTDTQYF; DNA: TGTGCCAGCAGTGACTCCTACGGGATAGCGGGGGGTTACACAGATACGCAGTATTTT
V: TRBV6-5; J: TRBJ2-5; D: TRBD1; size: few; CDR3: CATAETGAQETQYF; DNA: TGTGCCACCGCCGAGACAGGGGCACAAGAGACCCAGTACTTC